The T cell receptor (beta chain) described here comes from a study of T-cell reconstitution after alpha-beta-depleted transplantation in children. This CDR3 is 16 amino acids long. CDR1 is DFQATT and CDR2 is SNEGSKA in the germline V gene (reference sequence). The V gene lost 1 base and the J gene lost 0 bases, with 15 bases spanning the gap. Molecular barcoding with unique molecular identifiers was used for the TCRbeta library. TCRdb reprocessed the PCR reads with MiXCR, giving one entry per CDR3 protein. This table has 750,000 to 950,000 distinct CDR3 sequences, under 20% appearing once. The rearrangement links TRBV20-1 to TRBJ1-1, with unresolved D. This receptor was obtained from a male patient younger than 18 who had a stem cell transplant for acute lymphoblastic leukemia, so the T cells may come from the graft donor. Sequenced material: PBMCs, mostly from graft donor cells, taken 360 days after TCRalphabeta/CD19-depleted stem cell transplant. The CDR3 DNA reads TGCAGTGCTAGAGCGATTTGGGCCACCTTGAACACTGAAGCTTTCTTT. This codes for CSARAIWATLNTEAFF.